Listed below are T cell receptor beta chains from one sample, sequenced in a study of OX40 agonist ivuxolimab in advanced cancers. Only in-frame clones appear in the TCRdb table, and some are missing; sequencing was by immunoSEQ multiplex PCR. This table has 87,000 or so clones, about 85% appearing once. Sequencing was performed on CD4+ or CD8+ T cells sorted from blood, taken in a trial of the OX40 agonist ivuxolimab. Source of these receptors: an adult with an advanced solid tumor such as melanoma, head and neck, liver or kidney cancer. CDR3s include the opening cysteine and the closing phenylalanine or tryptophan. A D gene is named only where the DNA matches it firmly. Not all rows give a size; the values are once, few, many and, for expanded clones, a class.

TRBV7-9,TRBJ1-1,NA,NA,TGTGCCAGCAGCTTTAGGCAGAATGAAGCTTTCTTT,CASSFRQNEAFF
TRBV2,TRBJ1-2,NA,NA,TGTGCCAGTCGGGCCGGCTACACCTTC,CASRAGYTF
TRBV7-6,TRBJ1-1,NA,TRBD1,TGTGCCAGCAGCCCCAACAGGGGAGGGACTGAAGCTTTCTTT,CASSPNRGGTEAFF
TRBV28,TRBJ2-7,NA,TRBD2,TGTGCCAGCAGCCCCCCGGGACTAGCACAGTACGAGCAGTACTTC,CASSPPGLAQYEQYF
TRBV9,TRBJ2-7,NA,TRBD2,TGTGCCAGCAGCGCAGGGACTAGCGGGAGGTTCGACGAGCAGTACTTC,CASSAGTSGRFDEQYF
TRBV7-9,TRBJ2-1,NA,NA,TGTGCCAGCAGCTCCCCGCGGCGGGGCCATTCAGGCAATGAGCAGTTCTTC,CASSSPRRGHSGNEQFF
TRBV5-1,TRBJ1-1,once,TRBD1,TGCGCCTGCCATCGACAGGGGGCAGGTGGGACTGAAGCTTTCTTT,CACHRQGAGGTEAFF
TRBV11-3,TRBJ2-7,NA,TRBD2,TGTGCCAGCAGCCGGTGGCTAGCGGGCTCCTACGAGCAGTACTTC,CASSRWLAGSYEQYF
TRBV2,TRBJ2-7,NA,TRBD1,TGTGCCAGCAGTTTAGACAGGGGTGCCTACGAGCAGTACTTC,CASSLDRGAYEQYF
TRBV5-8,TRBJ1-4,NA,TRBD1,TGTGCCAGCAGCTTGGCCGGGACAGGGGTTGAAAAACTGTTTTTT,CASSLAGTGVEKLFF
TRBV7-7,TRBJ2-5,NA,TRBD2,TGTGCTAGCAGCCCGATAGCGGGGCAAGAGACCCAGTACTTC,CASSPIAGQETQYF
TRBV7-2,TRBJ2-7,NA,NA,TGTGCCAGCAGCTTAGTGGGCTACGAGCAGTACTTC,CASSLVGYEQYF
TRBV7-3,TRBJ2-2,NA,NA,TGTGCCAGCAGCTGGCCGAGTAGCGGGGAGCTGTTTTTT,CASSWPSSGELFF
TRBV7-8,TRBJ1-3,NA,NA,TGTGCCAGCAGCCAGCGACGGATAACTGGAAACACCATATATTTT,CASSQRRITGNTIYF
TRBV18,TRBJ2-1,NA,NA,TGTGCCAGCTCCATCCAAGGGCCTGAGCAGTTCTTC,CASSIQGPEQFF
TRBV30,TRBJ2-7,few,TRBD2,TGTGCCTGGAGTGTAAAGGGGACTATTTACGAGCAGTACTTC,CAWSVKGTIYEQYF
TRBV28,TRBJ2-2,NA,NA,TGTGCCAGCAGGAATGCGGGACACTCAACCGGGGAGCTGTTTTTT,CASRNAGHSTGELFF
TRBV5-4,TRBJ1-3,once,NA,TGTGCCAGCAGCCAAGAGCACAACCCAAGCGGAAACACCATATATTTT,CASSQEHNPSGNTIYF
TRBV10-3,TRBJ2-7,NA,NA,TGTGCCATCAGCGACTCGAACTACGAGCAGTACTTC,CAISDSNYEQYF
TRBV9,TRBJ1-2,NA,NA,TGTGCCAGCAGCTCTCAGGTGGTAGATGGCTACACCTTC,CASSSQVVDGYTF
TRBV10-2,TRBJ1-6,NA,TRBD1,TGCGCCAGCGCGGGACAGGTGGGTTCACCCCTCCACTTT,CASAGQVGSPLHF
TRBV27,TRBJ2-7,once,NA,TGTGCCAGCAGCCCCTCAGACAGGAAAGGTTCCTACGAGCAGTACTTC,CASSPSDRKGSYEQYF
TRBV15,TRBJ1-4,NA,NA,TGTGCCACCAGCGTGGGACAACAAAAACTGTTTTTT,CATSVGQQKLFF
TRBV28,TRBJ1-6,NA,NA,TGTGCCAGCAGTTTGCGGTTTTCACCCCTCCACTTT,CASSLRFSPLHF
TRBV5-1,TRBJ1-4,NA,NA,TGCGCCAGCAGCTTGGTCGGCGGAGAGAATGAAAAACTGTTTTTT,CASSLVGGENEKLFF
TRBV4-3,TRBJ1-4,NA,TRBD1,TGCGCCAGCAGCCTTCTAGGCCGGGACAGCCTATTTGAAAAACTGTTTTTT,CASSLLGRDSLFEKLFF
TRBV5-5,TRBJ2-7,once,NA,TGTGCCAGCAGCTTGCTCCGGACGGGGCAGTACTTC,CASSLLRTGQYF
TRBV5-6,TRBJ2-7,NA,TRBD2,TGTGCCAGCAGCTGGCTTGAGGTGGCGCGGGAGGGCCGCTACGAGCAGTACTTC,CASSWLEVAREGRYEQYF
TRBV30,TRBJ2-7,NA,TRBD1,TGTGCCTGCGCGACAGGGTTCTCCGAGCAGTACTTC,CACATGFSEQYF
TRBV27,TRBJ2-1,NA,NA,TGTGCCAGCAGTTTATCGACCCCCCTCGGAAATGAGCAGTTCTTC,CASSLSTPLGNEQFF
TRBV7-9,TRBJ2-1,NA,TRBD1,TGTGCCAGCAGCTTAGCAGGGGGCGAGGATGAGCAGTTCTTC,CASSLAGGEDEQFF
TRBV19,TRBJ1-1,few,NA,TGTGCCAGTAGTACGGTGAACACTGAAGCTTTCTTT,CASSTVNTEAFF
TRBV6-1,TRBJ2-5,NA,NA,TGTGCCAGCAGTGTTCGTGGGGATCAAGAGACCCAGTACTTC,CASSVRGDQETQYF
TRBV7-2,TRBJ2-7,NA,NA,TGTGCCAGCAGCTTGCAAGCACTCTCCTACGAGCAGTACTTC,CASSLQALSYEQYF
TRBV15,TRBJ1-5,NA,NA,TGTGCCACCAGTTTTTGGATCAATCAGCCCCAGCATTTT,CATSFWINQPQHF
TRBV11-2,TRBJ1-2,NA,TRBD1,TGTGCCAGCAGCTTAGGTGGGGGACAGGGGTACTATGGCTACACCTTC,CASSLGGGQGYYGYTF
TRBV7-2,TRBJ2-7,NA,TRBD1,TGTGCCAGCAGCTTGGGGACAGGGGGTCCCTACGAGCAGTACTTC,CASSLGTGGPYEQYF
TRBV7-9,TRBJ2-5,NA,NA,TGTGCCAGCAGCGTTCTGGAGACCCAGTACTTC,CASSVLETQYF
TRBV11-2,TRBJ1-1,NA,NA,TGTGCCAGCAGCCCAGGGTCAGTTACTTCGATATACACTGAAGCTTTCTTT,CASSPGSVTSIYTEAFF